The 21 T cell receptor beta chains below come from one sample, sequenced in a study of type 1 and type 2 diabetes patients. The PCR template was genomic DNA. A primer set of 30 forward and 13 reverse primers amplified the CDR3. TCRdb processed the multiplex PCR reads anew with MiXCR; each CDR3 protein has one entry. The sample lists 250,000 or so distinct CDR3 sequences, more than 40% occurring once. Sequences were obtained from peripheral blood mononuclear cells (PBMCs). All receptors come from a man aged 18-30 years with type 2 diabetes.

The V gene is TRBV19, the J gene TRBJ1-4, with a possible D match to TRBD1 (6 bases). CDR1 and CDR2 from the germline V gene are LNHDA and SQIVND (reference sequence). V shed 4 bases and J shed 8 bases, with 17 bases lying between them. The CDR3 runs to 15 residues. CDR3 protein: CASSNRGGAGEKLFF. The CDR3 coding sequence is TGTGCCAGTAGTAACCGGGGGGGCGCAGGGGAAAAACTGTTTTTT.

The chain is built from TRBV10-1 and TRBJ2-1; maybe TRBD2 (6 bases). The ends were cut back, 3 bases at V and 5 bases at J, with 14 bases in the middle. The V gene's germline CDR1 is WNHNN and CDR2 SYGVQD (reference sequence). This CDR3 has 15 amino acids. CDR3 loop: CASSDPLGGHNEQFF. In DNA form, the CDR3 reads TGCGCCAGCAGTGACCCGTTGGGGGGTCACAATGAGCAGTTCTTC.

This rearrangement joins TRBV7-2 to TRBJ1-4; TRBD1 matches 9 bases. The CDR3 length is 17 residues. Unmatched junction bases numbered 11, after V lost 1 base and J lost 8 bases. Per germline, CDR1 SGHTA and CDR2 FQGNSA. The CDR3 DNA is TGTGCCAGCAGCTTAGGGTGGACAGGGGAGTTTCGGGAAAAACTGTTTTTT. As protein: CASSLGWTGEFREKLFF.

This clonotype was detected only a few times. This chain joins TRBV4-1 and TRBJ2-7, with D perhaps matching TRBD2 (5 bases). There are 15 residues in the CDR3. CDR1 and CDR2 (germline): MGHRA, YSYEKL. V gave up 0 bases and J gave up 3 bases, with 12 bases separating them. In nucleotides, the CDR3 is TGCGCCAGCAGCCAAGATCCCACTAGTCTCTACGAGCAGTACTTC. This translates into CASSQDPTSLYEQYF.

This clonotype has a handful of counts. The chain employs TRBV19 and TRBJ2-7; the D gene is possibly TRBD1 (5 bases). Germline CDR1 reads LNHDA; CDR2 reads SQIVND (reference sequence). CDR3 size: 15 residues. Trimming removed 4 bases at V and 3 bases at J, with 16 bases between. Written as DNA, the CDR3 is TGTGCCAGTAGTACGCACCCCAGGGTCTTCTACGAGCAGTACTTC. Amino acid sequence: CASSTHPRVFYEQYF.

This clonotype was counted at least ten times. CDR3 in amino acids: CASSEDRYGYTF. CDR3 coding DNA: TGTGCCAGCAGTGAAGACAGATATGGCTACACCTTC. The J gene is TRBJ1-2, the V gene TRBV2; D ambiguous. Germline V gene sequence: CDR1 SNHLY, CDR2 FYNNEI. Trimming stripped 1 base from V and 5 bases from J, with 5 bases between. The length of the CDR3 is 12 residues.

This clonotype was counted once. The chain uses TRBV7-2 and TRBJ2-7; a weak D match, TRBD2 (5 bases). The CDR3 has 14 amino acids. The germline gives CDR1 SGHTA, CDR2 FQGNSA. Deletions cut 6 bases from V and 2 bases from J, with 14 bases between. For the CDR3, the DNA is TGTGCCAGCAGTGCGAGGGCCCGAACCTACGAGCAGTACTTC. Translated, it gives CASSARARTYEQYF. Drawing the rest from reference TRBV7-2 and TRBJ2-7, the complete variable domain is GAGVSQSPSNKVTEKGKDVELRCDPISGHTALYWYRQSLGQGLEFLIYFQGNSAPDKSGLPSDRFSAERTGGSVSTLTIQRTQQEDSAVYLCASSARARTYEQYFGPGTRLTVT.

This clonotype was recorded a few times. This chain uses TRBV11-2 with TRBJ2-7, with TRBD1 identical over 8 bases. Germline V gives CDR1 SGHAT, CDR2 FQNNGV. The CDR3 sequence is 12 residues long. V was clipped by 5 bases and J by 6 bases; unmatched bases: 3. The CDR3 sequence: CASSEGQGEQYF. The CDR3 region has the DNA TGTGCCAGCAGCGAAGGACAGGGCGAGCAGTACTTC.

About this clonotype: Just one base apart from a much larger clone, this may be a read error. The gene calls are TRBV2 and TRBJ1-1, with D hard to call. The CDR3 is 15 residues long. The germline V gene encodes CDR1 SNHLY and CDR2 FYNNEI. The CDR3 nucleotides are TGTGCCAGCAGTGAAGATGGCGGACCGAACACTGAAGCTTCCTTT. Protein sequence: CASSEDGGPNTEASF.

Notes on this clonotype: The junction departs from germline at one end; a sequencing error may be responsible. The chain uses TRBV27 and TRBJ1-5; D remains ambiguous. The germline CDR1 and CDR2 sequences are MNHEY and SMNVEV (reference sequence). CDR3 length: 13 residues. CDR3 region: CASSSTLDQPQHF. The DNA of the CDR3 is TGCGCCAGCAGTTCAACACTGGATCAGCCCCAGCATTTT.

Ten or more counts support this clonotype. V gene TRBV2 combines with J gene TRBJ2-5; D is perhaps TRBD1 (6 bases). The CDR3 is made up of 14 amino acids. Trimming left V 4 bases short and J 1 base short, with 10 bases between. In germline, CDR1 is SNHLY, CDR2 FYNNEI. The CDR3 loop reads CASSVQGIQETQYF. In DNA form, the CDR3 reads TGTGCCAGCAGTGTCCAGGGGATCCAAGAGACCCAGTACTTC.

CDR3 bases: TGTGCCAGTCGCCCGTCCACCGGGGAGCTGTTTTTT. Protein: CASRPSTGELFF. The chain carries TRBV19 and TRBJ2-2; D gene ambiguous. V was pared by 8 bases and J by 4 bases, with 8 bases between. CDR1 and CDR2 from the germline V gene are LNHDA and SQIVND (reference sequence). The CDR3 is 12 residues long.

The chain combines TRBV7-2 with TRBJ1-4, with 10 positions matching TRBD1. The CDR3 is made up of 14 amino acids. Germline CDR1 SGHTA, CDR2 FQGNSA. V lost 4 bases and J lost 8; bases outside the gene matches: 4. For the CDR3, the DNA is TGTGCCAGCAGCTCAGGACAGGGGGTCGAAAAACTGTTTTTT. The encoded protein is CASSSGQGVEKLFF. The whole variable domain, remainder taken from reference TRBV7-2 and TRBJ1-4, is GAGVSQSPSNKVTEKGKDVELRCDPISGHTALYWYRQSLGQGLEFLIYFQGNSAPDKSGLPSDRFSAERTGGSVSTLTIQRTQQEDSAVYLCASSSGQGVEKLFFGSGTQLSVL.

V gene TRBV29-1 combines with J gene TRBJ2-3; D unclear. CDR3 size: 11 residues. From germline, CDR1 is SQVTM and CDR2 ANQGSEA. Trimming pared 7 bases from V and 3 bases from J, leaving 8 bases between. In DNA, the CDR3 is TGCAGCGCCTTCGGGACAGATACGCAGTATTTT. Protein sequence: CSAFGTDTQYF.

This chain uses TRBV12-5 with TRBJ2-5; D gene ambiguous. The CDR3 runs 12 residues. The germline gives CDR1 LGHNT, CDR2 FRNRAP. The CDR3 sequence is CASRNTQETQYF. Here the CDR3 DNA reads TGTGCCAGCAGAAACACTCAAGAGACCCAGTACTTC.

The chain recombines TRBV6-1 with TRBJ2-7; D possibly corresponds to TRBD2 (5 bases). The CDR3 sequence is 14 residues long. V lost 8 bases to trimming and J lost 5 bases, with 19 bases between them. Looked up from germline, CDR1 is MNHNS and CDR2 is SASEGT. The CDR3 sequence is CASDYDGMTDEQYF. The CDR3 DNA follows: TGTGCCAGCGATTACGACGGGATGACTGACGAGCAGTACTTC.

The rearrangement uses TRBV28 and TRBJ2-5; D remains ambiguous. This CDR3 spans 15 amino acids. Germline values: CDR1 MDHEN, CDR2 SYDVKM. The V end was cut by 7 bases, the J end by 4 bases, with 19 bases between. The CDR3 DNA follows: TGTGCCAGCACAACCCCCGCTCCAGCGCCAGAGACCCAGTACTTC. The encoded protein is CASTTPAPAPETQYF.

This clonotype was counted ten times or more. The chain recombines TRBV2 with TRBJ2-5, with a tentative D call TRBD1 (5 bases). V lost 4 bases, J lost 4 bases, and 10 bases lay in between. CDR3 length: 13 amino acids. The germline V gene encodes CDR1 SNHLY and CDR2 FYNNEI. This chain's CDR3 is CASSGGAAETQYF. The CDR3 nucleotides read TGTGCCAGCAGTGGTGGGGCGGCAGAGACCCAGTACTTC.

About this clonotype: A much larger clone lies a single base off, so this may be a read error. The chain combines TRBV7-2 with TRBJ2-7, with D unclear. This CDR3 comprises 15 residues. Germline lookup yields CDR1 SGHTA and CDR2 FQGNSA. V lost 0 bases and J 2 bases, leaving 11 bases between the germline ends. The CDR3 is CASSLASRGAYEQYF. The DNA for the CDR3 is TGTGCCAGCAGCTTAGCATCCCGCGGAGCCTACGAGCAGTACTTC.

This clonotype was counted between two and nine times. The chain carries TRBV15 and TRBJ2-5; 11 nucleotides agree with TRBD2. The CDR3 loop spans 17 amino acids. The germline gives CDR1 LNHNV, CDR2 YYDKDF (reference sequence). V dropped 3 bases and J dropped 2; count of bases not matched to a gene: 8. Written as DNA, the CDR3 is TGTGCCACCAGCAGCGGTACTAGCGGGGGAAGTCAAGAGACCCAGTACTTC. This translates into CATSSGTSGGSQETQYF.

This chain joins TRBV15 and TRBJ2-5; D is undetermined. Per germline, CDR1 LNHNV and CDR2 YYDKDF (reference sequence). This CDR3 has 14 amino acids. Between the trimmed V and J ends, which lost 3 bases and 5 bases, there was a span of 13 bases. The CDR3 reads CATSSYANFETQYF. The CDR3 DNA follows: TGTGCCACCAGCAGCTATGCTAACTTCGAGACCCAGTACTTC.